This is a list of T cell receptor beta chains from one sample in a study of T cells in Graves' hyperthyroidism and ophthalmopathy. TCRdb re-called the multiplex PCR reads through MiXCR, storing one row per CDR3 protein. The data show about 360,000 distinct CDR3 sequences, approximately 13% seen once. The sequencing input was blood. The receptors stem from a woman under 30 with Graves' hyperthyroidism. The CDR3 runs from the conserved cysteine through the conserved F or W. The D gene is left open where the match is weak. The size field is filled for only some rows; it gives once, few, many or a size class.

D gene,V gene,J gene,clone size,CDR3 DNA,CDR3 protein
TRBD1,TRBV20-1,TRBJ2-3,many,TGCAGTGCCCGTGGACAGGCGGTTAGGAATACGCAGTATTTT,CSARGQAVRNTQYF
.,TRBV6-5,TRBJ2-3,many,TGTGCCAGCAGTTACTCGAGGGGAACAGATACGCAGTATTTT,CASSYSRGTDTQYF
.,TRBV28,TRBJ2-7,many,TGTGCCAGCCACCAAAGTAGAGCCTACGAGCAGTACTTC,CASHQSRAYEQYF
.,TRBV27,TRBJ1-6,many,TGTGCCCCCTACCCCTACCAATTGGGTCTACCTTCACCCCTCCACTTT,CAPYPYQLGLPSPLHF
.,TRBV2,TRBJ1-5,many,TGTGCCAGCAGAGATGGGACGCCCGCGGGGAATCAGCCCCAGCATTTT,CASRDGTPAGNQPQHF
TRBD2,TRBV24-1,TRBJ2-2,.,TGTGCCACCAGTGATGGGACTAGCGGGGGCCTGAACACCGGGGAGCTGTTTTTT,CATSDGTSGGLNTGELFF
.,TRBV24-1,TRBJ2-3,many,TGTGCCACCAGTGCCGCTTCAGACCATACAGATACGCAGTATTTT,CATSAASDHTDTQYF
.,TRBV7-2,TRBJ1-5,many,TGTGCCAGCAGCCCGGGGCGCGGCCAGCCCCAGCATTTT,CASSPGRGQPQHF
TRBD2,TRBV5-1,TRBJ2-7,.,TGCGCCAGCAGCTTGGATCTCGCCTGGGGAGCGGGGTTTTACAATGAGCAGTACTTC,CASSLDLAWGAGFYNEQYF
TRBD2,TRBV7-6,TRBJ2-7,many,TGTGCCAGCAGCCCGGGGACTAGCGCATACTCCTACGAGCAGTACTTC,CASSPGTSAYSYEQYF
.,TRBV7-9,TRBJ1-1,many,TGTGCCAGCAGCGGAGGGGAAGGGATCACTGAAGCTTTCTTT,CASSGGEGITEAFF
.,TRBV12-3/TRBV12-4,TRBJ1-6,many,TGTGCCAGCACTTCGGGTTCACCCCTCCACTTT,CASTSGSPLHF
.,TRBV6-1,TRBJ1-2,few,TGTGCCAGCAGTCCCACCGCTCCCCCTCTATATGGCTACACCTTC,CASSPTAPPLYGYTF
.,TRBV12-3/TRBV12-4,TRBJ1-2,many,TGTGCCAGCAGTTTTAACAGCTACTATGGCTACACCTTC,CASSFNSYYGYTF
.,TRBV10-3,TRBJ2-7,few,TGTGCCATCAGCGCTAAAGCTCGTCGGGGATCGGACGAGCAGTACTTC,CAISAKARRGSDEQYF
TRBD1,TRBV12-3/TRBV12-4,TRBJ2-1,.,TGTGCCAGCAGAACCGACAGGGGGTCCTACAATGAGCAGTTCTTC,CASRTDRGSYNEQFF
TRBD2,TRBV7-8,TRBJ2-5,many,TGTGCCAGCAGCTTTAGCGGGAGGGGACAAGAGACCCAGTACTTC,CASSFSGRGQETQYF
.,TRBV6-5,TRBJ2-5,many,TGTGCCAGCAGTTACCTCGTGGGAGAGTTTGCAGAGACCCAGTACTTC,CASSYLVGEFAETQYF
.,TRBV6-5,TRBJ1-6,.,TGTGCCAGCAGTTACATGGGGGGACGCTTGAATTCACCCCTCCACTTT,CASSYMGGRLNSPLHF
TRBD2,TRBV3-1,TRBJ2-3,many,TGTGCCAGCAGCCAAACTAGCGGGAGAGACACAGATACGCAGTATTTT,CASSQTSGRDTDTQYF
TRBD2,TRBV20-1,TRBJ2-5,.,TGCAGTGCTCAAAGGGGTAGCGGGGGCACACGAGAGACCCAGTACTTC,CSAQRGSGGTRETQYF
TRBD1,TRBV28,TRBJ1-3,few,TGTGCCAGCAGCCCGGGACAGCTTGGAAACACCATATATTTT,CASSPGQLGNTIYF
TRBD1,TRBV18,TRBJ2-7,many,TGTGCCAGCTCAGGGACAGGGGGCGCGGGCGAGCAGTACTTC,CASSGTGGAGEQYF
.,TRBV20-1,TRBJ2-1,few,TGCAGTGCTAGTCACTCGTCCTACAATGAGCAGTTCTTC,CSASHSSYNEQFF
TRBD2,TRBV13,TRBJ2-2,.,TGTGCCAGCAGAATGATACCGAGAATGGGACTAGCGGGAGGGAACGGGGAGCTGTTTTTT,CASRMIPRMGLAGGNGELFF
.,TRBV20-1,TRBJ2-7,few,TGCAGTGCTAGAGATTTCGACGGCTCCTCCTACGAGCAGTACTTC,CSARDFDGSSYEQYF
.,TRBV6-1,TRBJ1-1,many,TGTGCCAGCACCGCGCTGGGCAGGGGGAACACTGAAGCTTTCTTT,CASTALGRGNTEAFF
TRBD2,TRBV7-3,TRBJ2-3,few,TGTGCCAGCAGTAGCGGGAGGGCAAGGGATACGCAGTATTTT,CASSSGRARDTQYF
.,TRBV7-2,TRBJ2-3,many,TGTGCCAGCAGCCTAAACTCGGGGACTGGGGCAGATACGCAGTATTTT,CASSLNSGTGADTQYF
TRBD2,TRBV7-2,TRBJ2-3,many,TGTGCCAGCAGCCCTACGCCGGGGGGGGATACGCAGTATTTT,CASSPTPGGDTQYF
.,TRBV7-3,TRBJ2-7,many,TGTGCCAGCAGCATTTCCGGCAGGGATTACGAGCAGTACTTC,CASSISGRDYEQYF
.,TRBV7-8,TRBJ1-2,many,TGTGCCAGCAGCACGGGCAGGGTTTCGACCCATGGCTACACCTTC,CASSTGRVSTHGYTF
.,TRBV9,TRBJ2-4,many,TGTGCCAGCAGCGTAGGTGGGGGAGACATTCAGTACTTC,CASSVGGGDIQYF
TRBD2,TRBV5-1,TRBJ2-1,.,TGCGCCAGCAGCTGGGGACTAGCGGGGGACCACAATGAGCAGTTCTTC,CASSWGLAGDHNEQFF
TRBD1,TRBV11-2,TRBJ2-3,.,TGTGCCAGCAGCTTCCCCACGCGGGACAGGGGGTCTTCTAGCACAGATACGCAGTATTTT,CASSFPTRDRGSSSTDTQYF
.,TRBV9,TRBJ1-1,.,TGTGCCAGCAGCGTAGCAGTGGGCAGGGGAAACACTGAAGCTTTCTTT,CASSVAVGRGNTEAFF
.,TRBV18,TRBJ2-3,many,TGTGCCAGCTCACCCTCTCCAGATACGCAGTATTTT,CASSPSPDTQYF
.,TRBV6-2/TRBV6-3,TRBJ2-7,few,TGTGCCAGCGGGGAAAACCACTCCTACGAGCAGTACTTC,CASGENHSYEQYF
.,TRBV30,TRBJ2-5,many,TGTGCCTGGAGTTCCGTCTTTGAGGGTGGCGAGACCCAGTACTTC,CAWSSVFEGGETQYF
.,TRBV20-1,TRBJ2-5,many,TGCAGTGCTAGAGCAGCAGGGGGGTACCAAGAGACCCAGTACTTC,CSARAAGGYQETQYF
.,TRBV7-8,TRBJ2-1,many,TGTGCCAGCAGCTTATCCGATTTTGGGGGGTCCGCCTACAATGAGCAGTTCTTC,CASSLSDFGGSAYNEQFF
.,TRBV19,TRBJ2-1,.,TGTGCCAGTAGTATAGGGGACGGTAGCTACAATGAGCAGTTCTTC,CASSIGDGSYNEQFF
.,TRBV19,TRBJ2-2,.,TGTGCCAGTCAGCGGGTGCTTAACACCGGGGAGCTGTTTTTT,CASQRVLNTGELFF
.,TRBV20-1,TRBJ2-7,many,TGCAGTGCTAGAAAGGTCGAGAAGGGCCACGAGCAGTACTTC,CSARKVEKGHEQYF
.,TRBV28,TRBJ1-2,many,TGTGCCAGCAGTTCCCTGAGTCAGGGGGGCTACACCTTC,CASSSLSQGGYTF
.,TRBV2,TRBJ1-6,.,TGTGCCAGCAGTGAAAACGGGGCACAGGATTCACCCCTCCACTTT,CASSENGAQDSPLHF
.,TRBV9,TRBJ1-1,many,TGTGCCAGCAGCAACCACGGTGGGAAAAGACCTGAAGCTTTCTTT,CASSNHGGKRPEAFF
TRBD2,TRBV19,TRBJ2-3,.,TGTGCCAGTAGTATGGGAGGGGTGGCCACAGATACGCAGTATTTT,CASSMGGVATDTQYF
TRBD1,TRBV6-5,TRBJ2-7,many,TGTGCCAGCAGTTATCCGGGACAGTTTTACTACGAGCAGTACTTC,CASSYPGQFYYEQYF
.,TRBV9,TRBJ2-7,many,TGTGCCAGCAGCGCAAACGGCGAGCAGTACTTC,CASSANGEQYF